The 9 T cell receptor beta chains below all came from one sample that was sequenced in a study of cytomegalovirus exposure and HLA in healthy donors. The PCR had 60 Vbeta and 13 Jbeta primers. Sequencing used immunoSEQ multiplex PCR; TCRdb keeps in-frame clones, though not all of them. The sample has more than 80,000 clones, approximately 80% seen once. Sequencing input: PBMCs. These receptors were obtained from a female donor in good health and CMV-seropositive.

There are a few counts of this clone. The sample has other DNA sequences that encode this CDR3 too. CDR3 sequence: CASSLLPGQGDTGELFF. CDR3 in DNA: TGTGCCAGCAGTCTCTTACCAGGACAGGGGGACACCGGGGAGCTGTTTTTT. The genes are TRBV7-6 and TRBJ2-2; 10 bases agree with TRBD1. Trimming at V came to 6 bases and at J to 3 bases, leaving 10 bases not matched to a gene. The CDR3 has 17 amino acids. Germline lookup yields CDR1 SGHVS and CDR2 FNYEAQ.

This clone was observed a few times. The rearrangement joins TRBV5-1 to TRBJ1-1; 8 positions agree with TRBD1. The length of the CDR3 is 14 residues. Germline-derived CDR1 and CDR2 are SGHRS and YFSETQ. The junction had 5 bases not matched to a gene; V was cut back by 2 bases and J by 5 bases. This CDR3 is CASSFQGAETEAFF. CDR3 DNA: TGCGCCAGCAGCTTCCAGGGGGCAGAGACTGAAGCTTTCTTT.

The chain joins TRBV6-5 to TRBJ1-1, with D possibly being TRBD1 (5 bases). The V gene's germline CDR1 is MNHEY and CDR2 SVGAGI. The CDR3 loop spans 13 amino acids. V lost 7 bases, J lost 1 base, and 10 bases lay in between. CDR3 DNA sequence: TGTGCCAGCACTCAACAGGCGAACACTGAAGCTTTCTTT. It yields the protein CASTQQANTEAFF.

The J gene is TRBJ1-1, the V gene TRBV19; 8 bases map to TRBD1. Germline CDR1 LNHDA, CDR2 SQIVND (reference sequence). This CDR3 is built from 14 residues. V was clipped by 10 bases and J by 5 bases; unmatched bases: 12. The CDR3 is CATTDRGGGTEAFF. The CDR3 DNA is TGTGCCACCACTGACAGGGGCGGCGGGACTGAAGCTTTCTTT.

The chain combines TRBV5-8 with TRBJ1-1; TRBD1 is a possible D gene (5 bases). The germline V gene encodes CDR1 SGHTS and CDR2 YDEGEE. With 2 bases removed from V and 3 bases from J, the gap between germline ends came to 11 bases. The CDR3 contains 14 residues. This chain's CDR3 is CASSFGGVDTEAFF. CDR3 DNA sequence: TGTGCCAGCAGCTTTGGAGGGGTGGACACTGAAGCTTTCTTT. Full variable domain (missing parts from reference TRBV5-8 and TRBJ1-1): EAGVTQSPTHLIKTRGQQATLRCSPISGHTSVYWYQQALGLGLQFLLWYDEGEERNRGNFPPRFSGRQFPNYSSELNVNALELEDSALYLCASSFGGVDTEAFFGQGTRLTVV.

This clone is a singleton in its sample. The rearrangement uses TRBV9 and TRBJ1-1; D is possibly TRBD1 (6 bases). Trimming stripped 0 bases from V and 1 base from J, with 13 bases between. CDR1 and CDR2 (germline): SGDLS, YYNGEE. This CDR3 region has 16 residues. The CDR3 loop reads CASSVGDNGANTEAFF. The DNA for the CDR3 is TGTGCCAGCAGCGTAGGGGACAACGGTGCGAACACTGAAGCTTTCTTT.

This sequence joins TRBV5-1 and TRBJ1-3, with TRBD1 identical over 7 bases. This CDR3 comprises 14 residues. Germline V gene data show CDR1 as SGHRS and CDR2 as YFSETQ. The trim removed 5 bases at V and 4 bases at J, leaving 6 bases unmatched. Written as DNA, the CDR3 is TGCGCCAGCAGAACAGGGGCGACAGGAAACACCATATATTTT. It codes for CASRTGATGNTIYF.

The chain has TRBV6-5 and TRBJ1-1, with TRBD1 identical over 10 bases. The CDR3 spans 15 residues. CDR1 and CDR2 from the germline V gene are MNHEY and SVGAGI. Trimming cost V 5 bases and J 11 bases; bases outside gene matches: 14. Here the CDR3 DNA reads TGTGCCAGCAGTGTGGGACAGGGGATTGGGGGTGGGGCTTTCTTT. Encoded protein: CASSVGQGIGGGAFF.

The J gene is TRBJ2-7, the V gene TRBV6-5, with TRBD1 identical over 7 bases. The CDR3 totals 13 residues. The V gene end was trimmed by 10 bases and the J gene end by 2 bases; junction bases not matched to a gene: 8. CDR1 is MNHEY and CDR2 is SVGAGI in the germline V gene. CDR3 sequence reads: CATSGTAPYEQYF. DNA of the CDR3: TGTGCCACTTCCGGGACAGCCCCCTACGAGCAGTACTTC.